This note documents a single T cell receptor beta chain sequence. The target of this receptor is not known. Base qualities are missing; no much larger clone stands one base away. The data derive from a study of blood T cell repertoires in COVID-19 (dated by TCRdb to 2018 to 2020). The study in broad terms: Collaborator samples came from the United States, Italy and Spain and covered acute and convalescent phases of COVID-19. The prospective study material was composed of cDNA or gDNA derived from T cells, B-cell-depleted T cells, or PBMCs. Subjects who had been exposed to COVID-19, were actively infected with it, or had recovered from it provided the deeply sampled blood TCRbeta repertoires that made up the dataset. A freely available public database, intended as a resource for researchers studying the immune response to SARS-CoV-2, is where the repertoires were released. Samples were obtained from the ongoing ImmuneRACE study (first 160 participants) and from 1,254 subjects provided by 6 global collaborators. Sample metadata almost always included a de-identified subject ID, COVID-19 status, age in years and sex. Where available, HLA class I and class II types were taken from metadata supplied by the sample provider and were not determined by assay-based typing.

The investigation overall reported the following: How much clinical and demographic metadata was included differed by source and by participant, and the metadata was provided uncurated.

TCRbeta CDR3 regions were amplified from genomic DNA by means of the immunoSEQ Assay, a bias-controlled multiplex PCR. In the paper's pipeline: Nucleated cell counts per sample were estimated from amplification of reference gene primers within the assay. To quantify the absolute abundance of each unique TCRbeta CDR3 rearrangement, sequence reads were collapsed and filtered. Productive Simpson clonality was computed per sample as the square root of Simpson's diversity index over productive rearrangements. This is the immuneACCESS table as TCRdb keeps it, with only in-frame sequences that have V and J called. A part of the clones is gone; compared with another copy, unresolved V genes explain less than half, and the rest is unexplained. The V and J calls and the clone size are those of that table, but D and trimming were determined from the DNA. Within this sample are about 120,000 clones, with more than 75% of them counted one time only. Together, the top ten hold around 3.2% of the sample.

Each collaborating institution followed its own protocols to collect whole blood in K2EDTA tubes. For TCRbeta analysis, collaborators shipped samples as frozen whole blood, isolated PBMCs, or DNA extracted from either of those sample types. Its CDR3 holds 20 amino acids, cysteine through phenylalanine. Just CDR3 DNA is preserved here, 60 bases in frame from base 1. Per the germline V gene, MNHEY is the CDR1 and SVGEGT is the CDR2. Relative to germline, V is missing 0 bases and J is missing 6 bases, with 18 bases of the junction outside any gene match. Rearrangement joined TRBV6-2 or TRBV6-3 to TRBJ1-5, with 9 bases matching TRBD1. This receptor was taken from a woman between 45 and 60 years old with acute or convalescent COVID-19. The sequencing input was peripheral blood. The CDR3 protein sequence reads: CASSYSPQGQGGVGSQPQHF. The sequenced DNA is TGTGCCAGCAGTTACTCTCCTCAGGGACAGGGTGGAGTGGGCAGTCAGCCCCAGCATTTT.